The 13 T cell receptor beta chains below come from one sample, sequenced in a study of blood T cell repertoires in COVID-19. Sequencing used immunoSEQ multiplex PCR; TCRdb keeps in-frame clones, though not all of them. The repertoire holds under 75,000 clones, 70% to 90% seen once, with around 20% in the top ten. Sequencing was carried out using peripheral blood. The receptors derive from an elderly woman with active COVID-19.

The CDR3 DNA is TGTGCCAGCAGCTTAGCGTCCCGGGACAACGGATACTACGAGCAGTACTTC. Its translation is CASSLASRDNGYYEQYF. This sequence joins TRBV7-9 and TRBJ2-7; maybe TRBD1 (6 bases). With 0 bases removed from V and 3 bases from J, the gap between germline ends came to 18 bases. From germline, CDR1 is SEHNR and CDR2 FQNEAQ (reference sequence). CDR3 size: 17 residues.

The V gene is TRBV5-8, the J gene TRBJ2-5; D might be TRBD1 (6 bases). This CDR3 has 16 amino acids. Trimming removed 4 bases from V and 5 bases from J, with 21 bases in between. Germline V CDR1 and CDR2: SGHTS, YDEGEE. The CDR3 region is CASSPERGRALETQYF. Written as DNA, the CDR3 is TGTGCCAGCAGCCCGGAGAGGGGGAGAGCGTTGGAGACCCAGTACTTC.

V is TRBV10-3 and J is TRBJ1-2; 7 bases fit TRBD1. V was pared by 6 bases and J by 0 bases, with 4 bases of the junction left unmatched. Germline V gene lookup returns CDR1 ENHRY and CDR2 SYGVKD. This CDR3 has 14 amino acids. The CDR3 is CAIREQGTNYGYTF. CDR3 coding DNA: TGTGCCATCAGGGAACAGGGGACTAACTATGGCTACACCTTC.

The CDR3 spells CASSETLAGQTQYF. The CDR3 DNA reads TGTGCCAGCAGTGAAACCCTAGCGGGGCAGACCCAGTACTTC. The chain joins TRBV2 to TRBJ2-5; TRBD2 aligns across 9 bases. This CDR3 spans 14 amino acids. V was clipped by 2 bases and J by 6 bases; unmatched bases: 4. Germline V gene data show CDR1 as SNHLY and CDR2 as FYNNEI.

The rearrangement uses TRBV4-3 and TRBJ1-3; 12 bases map to TRBD1. Germline assignment: CDR1 LGHNA and CDR2 YSLEER. The CDR3 runs 18 residues. The V segment lost 0 bases and the J segment 4 bases; nucleotides outside the gene matches: 7. CDR3 residues: CASSQEGDRGPVGNTIYF. In nucleotides, the CDR3 is TGCGCCAGCAGCCAAGAGGGGGACAGGGGGCCGGTAGGAAACACCATATATTTT.

The J gene is TRBJ2-1, the V gene TRBV5-4, with TRBD2 matching 10 bases. The CDR3 contains 15 residues. Germline V CDR1 and CDR2: SGHNT, YYREEE (reference sequence). Trimming at V came to 5 bases and at J to 2 bases, leaving 4 bases not matched to a gene. CDR3 amino acids: CASRVAGGTYNEQFF. CDR3 in DNA: TGTGCCAGCAGGGTAGCGGGGGGCACCTACAATGAGCAGTTCTTC.

A remark on this clone: The identical CDR3 is also encoded by other nucleotide sequences in the sample. This chain joins TRBV7-9 and TRBJ1-1; possible D gene TRBD1, 5 bases. This CDR3 comprises 13 residues. Trimming shortened V by 4 bases and J by 1 base, and 7 bases separated the two germline ends. From germline, CDR1 is SEHNR and CDR2 FQNEAQ (reference sequence). CDR3 sequence reads: CASSYGQNTEAFF. CDR3 nucleotides: TGTGCCAGCAGCTACGGACAGAACACTGAAGCTTTCTTT.

The genes are TRBV11-2 and TRBJ2-4; 8 positions match TRBD2. The junction had 5 bases not matched to a gene; V was cut back by 5 bases and J by 8 bases. This CDR3 has 13 residues. Germline-derived CDR1 and CDR2 are SGHAT and FQNNGV. The CDR3 protein is CASSPTGRDIQYF. The CDR3 DNA follows: TGTGCCAGCAGCCCGACCGGGAGGGACATTCAGTACTTC. Using reference TRBV11-2 and TRBJ2-4 for the parts outside the CDR3, the full variable domain is EAGVAQSPRYKIIEKRQSVAFWCNPISGHATLYWYQQILGQGPKLLIQFQNNGVVDDSQLPKDRFSAERLKGVDSTLKIQPAKLEDSAVYLCASSPTGRDIQYFGAGTRLSVL.

The chain combines TRBV28 with TRBJ2-7, with D possibly matching TRBD1 (5 bases). CDR3 length: 14 amino acids. V lost 2 bases and J lost 2, with 10 bases in between. Germline values: CDR1 MDHEN, CDR2 SYDVKM. This chain's CDR3 is CASSLIQAAYEQYF. The CDR3 coding sequence is TGTGCCAGCAGTTTAATACAGGCTGCCTACGAGCAGTACTTC.

The rearrangement joins TRBV7-3 to TRBJ2-1; possible D gene TRBD2, 6 bases. Germline assignment: CDR1 SGHTA and CDR2 FQGTGA. The V end was cut by 4 bases, the J end by 2 bases, with 6 bases between. The CDR3 runs 13 residues. The CDR3 sequence is CASSSGAYNEQFF. DNA for the CDR3: TGTGCCAGCAGCTCGGGAGCCTACAATGAGCAGTTCTTC.

V is TRBV5-1 and J is TRBJ2-1; 11 bases are a match to TRBD2. The CDR3 covers 17 residues. Germline CDR1 and CDR2: SGHRS and YFSETQ. V trimming: 0 bases; J trimming: 5 bases; junction bases outside the gene matches: 7. CDR3 nucleotide sequence: TGCGCCAGCAGCTTGGGCCTGACTAGCGGGGCTAACAATGAGCAGTTCTTC. This translates into CASSLGLTSGANNEQFF.

This chain uses TRBV2 with TRBJ2-7; D is unclear. CDR3 size: 12 residues. The V end lost 6 bases, the J end lost 0 bases, and 6 bases lay between the germline ends. Germline-derived CDR1 and CDR2 are SNHLY and FYNNEI. CDR3 in DNA: TGTGCCAGCAGCGCTACCTCCTACGAGCAGTACTTC. Amino acids: CASSATSYEQYF.

The J gene is TRBJ1-1, the V gene TRBV27, with TRBD1 identical over 11 bases. This CDR3 is built from 15 residues. Germline V gene data show CDR1 as MNHEY and CDR2 as SMNVEV (reference sequence). Trimming removed 5 bases from V and 6 bases from J; junction bases left unmatched: 8. Here the CDR3 reads CASSRRTGGVSEAFF. The CDR3 DNA sequence: TGTGCCAGCAGTCGTCGGACAGGGGGCGTTTCTGAAGCTTTCTTT.